Presented here are 20 T cell receptor beta chains from one specimen sequenced in a study of long-term antiretroviral therapy in people with HIV. Sequencing relied on immunoSEQ assay v3.0, run at survey level. Measured with immunoSEQ multiplex PCR; TCRdb has only the in-frame clones, and not every one. The table includes 30,000 to 40,000 clones, over 70% detected once. The input for sequencing was unsorted PBMCs, taken 0.6 years after starting antiretroviral therapy. These receptors all come from a man aged 18 to 30 with HIV.

The V call is TRBV5-1, the J call TRBJ2-7; weak D call: TRBD1 (5 bases). Germline loops: CDR1 SGHRS, CDR2 YFSETQ. Trimming left V 1 base short and J 3 bases short, with 8 bases between. The CDR3 has 13 residues. CDR3 bases: TGCGCCAGCAGCTTGCGACAGTTCTACGAGCAGTACTTC. It yields the protein CASSLRQFYEQYF.

The rearrangement uses TRBV30 and TRBJ1-5; D perhaps matches TRBD1 (6 bases). Germline CDR1 and CDR2: GTSNPN and SVGIG (reference sequence). V was trimmed by 3 bases and J by 0 bases, leaving 12 bases between them. The CDR3 covers 15 residues. The CDR3 region is CAWSSGTPSNQPQHF. CDR3 sequence (DNA): TGTGCCTGGAGCAGCGGGACACCTAGCAATCAGCCCCAGCATTTT.

CDR3 in amino acids: CASSWRDNEQFF. The CDR3, as DNA: TGTGCCAGCAGCTGGAGGGACAATGAGCAGTTCTTC. V gene TRBV27 combines with J gene TRBJ2-1, with a weak D call TRBD2 (6 bases). This CDR3 contains 12 residues. CDR1 and CDR2 from the germline V gene are MNHEY and SMNVEV (reference sequence). V was pared by 6 bases and J by 5 bases, with 8 bases between.

V is TRBV5-1 and J is TRBJ2-7; TRBD1 matches 7 bases. V shed 2 bases, J shed 5 bases, and the junction held 10 bases outside the gene matches. The CDR3 spans 15 residues. The germline CDR1 and CDR2 sequences are SGHRS and YFSETQ. The DNA for the CDR3 is TGCGCCAGCAGCTTAGACAGGGTCCAGATTGACGAGCAGTACTTC. This encodes CASSLDRVQIDEQYF.

This chain uses TRBV25-1 with TRBJ1-1; no firm D call. In germline, CDR1 is MGHDK, CDR2 SYGVNS. V dropped 1 base and J dropped 5 bases, with 8 bases sitting between them. The CDR3 has 13 amino acids. The CDR3 DNA follows: TGTGCCAGCAGTGAATTAATAGGGACTGAAGCTTTCTTT. This encodes CASSELIGTEAFF.

The chain links TRBV9 to TRBJ1-3, with 7 bases that match TRBD1. V gave up 4 bases and J gave up 6 bases; unmatched junction bases: 7. This CDR3 region has 14 residues. CDR1 is SGDLS and CDR2 is YYNGEE in the germline V gene. The chain's CDR3 is CASSPGGMENTIYF. In nucleotides, the CDR3 is TGTGCCAGCAGCCCAGGGGGGATGGAAAACACCATATATTTT.

The genes are TRBV28 and TRBJ2-1; D gene uncertain. Germline V lookup: CDR1 MDHEN, CDR2 SYDVKM. This CDR3 spans 15 amino acids. V lost 2 bases to trimming and J lost 5 bases, with 13 bases between them. The CDR3 DNA reads as TGTGCCAGCAGTTTAGCGGCCTCCGGAAACAATGAGCAGTTCTTC. This codes for CASSLAASGNNEQFF.

This clone occurred a few times. The rearrangement links TRBV2 to TRBJ2-7; D is ambiguous. CDR1 is SNHLY, CDR2 FYNNEI, per germline. V dropped 7 bases and J dropped 5 bases, with 15 bases sitting between them. The CDR3 extends over 13 amino acids. CDR3 DNA: TGTGCCAGCATGCATAGGGCCCCTCACGAGCAGTACTTC. It codes for CASMHRAPHEQYF.

The J gene is TRBJ1-6, the V gene TRBV18; D is uncertain. The CDR3 spans 15 residues. The germline V gene has CDR1 KGHSH and CDR2 LQKENI. The V end lost 5 bases, the J end lost 10 bases, and 18 bases lay between the germline ends. This CDR3 reads CASSASRGKDSPLHF. Here the CDR3 DNA reads TGTGCCAGCTCAGCCTCTCGGGGAAAGGACTCACCCCTCCACTTT.

This chain joins TRBV18 and TRBJ2-3; unclear D gene. CDR3 size: 15 residues. With 2 bases removed from V and 6 bases from J, the gap between germline ends came to 15 bases. Per germline, CDR1 KGHSH and CDR2 LQKENI. This chain's CDR3 is CASSPFNPRGDTQYF. CDR3 DNA: TGTGCCAGCTCACCATTCAATCCCCGTGGGGATACGCAGTATTTT.

The rearrangement uses TRBV29-1 and TRBJ2-3, with 10 bases identical to TRBD2. The V and J ends lost 1 base and 7 bases, in that order; junction bases with no gene match: 5. The germline V gene encodes CDR1 SQVTM and CDR2 ANQGSEA. The CDR3 contains 14 residues. The CDR3 is CSVEAPSGRNTQYF. CDR3 bases: TGCAGCGTTGAAGCACCTAGCGGGAGAAATACGCAGTATTTT.

There are a few counts of this clone. The chain combines TRBV13 with TRBJ2-1; D possibly corresponds to TRBD2 (5 bases). Between the trimmed V and J ends, which lost 5 bases and 5 bases, there was a span of 22 bases. The CDR3 is made up of 17 amino acids. Looked up from germline, CDR1 is PRHDT and CDR2 is FYEKMQ (reference sequence). CDR3 in amino acids: CASSLNKPKGDHNEQFF. Here the CDR3 DNA reads TGTGCCAGCAGCCTAAACAAGCCGAAGGGAGACCACAATGAGCAGTTCTTC. The full variable domain, completed using reference TRBV13 and TRBJ2-1, is AAGVIQSPRHLIKEKRETATLKCYPIPRHDTVYWYQQGPGQDPQFLISFYEKMQSDKGSIPDRFSAQQFSDYHSELNMSSLELGDSALYFCASSLNKPKGDHNEQFFGPGTRLTVL.

This clone was recorded once. The V gene is TRBV7-2, the J gene TRBJ1-5; a weak D match, TRBD1 (5 bases). The length of the CDR3 is 16 residues. Trimming removed 1 base from V and 0 bases from J, with 10 bases in between. In germline, CDR1 is SGHTA, CDR2 FQGNSA. Here the CDR3 reads CASSLVEGFSNQPQHF. The CDR3 DNA follows: TGTGCCAGCAGCTTAGTTGAGGGGTTTAGCAATCAGCCCCAGCATTTT. Supplemented by reference TRBV7-2 and TRBJ1-5, the full variable domain reads GAGVSQSPSNKVTEKGKDVELRCDPISGHTALYWYRQSLGQGLEFLIYFQGNSAPDKSGLPSDRFSAERTGGSVSTLTIQRTQQEDSAVYLCASSLVEGFSNQPQHFGDGTRLSIL.

This chain connects TRBV5-4 to TRBJ2-7; 7 bases are shared with TRBD1. CDR1 and CDR2 from the germline V gene are SGHNT and YYREEE (reference sequence). The CDR3 sequence is 14 residues long. With 2 bases clipped from V and 6 bases from J, the junction kept 8 bases outside the gene matches. CDR3 loop: CASSFERQGSEQYF. In DNA, the CDR3 is TGTGCCAGCAGCTTCGAACGACAGGGTAGCGAGCAGTACTTC.

This clone turned up a few times. The chain uses TRBV5-1 and TRBJ2-2; TRBD2 matches at 9 bases. Germline V gene data show CDR1 as SGHRS and CDR2 as YFSETQ. Losses at the gene ends were 6 bases for V and 3 bases for J; bases not matched to a gene: 15. The CDR3 consists of 18 residues. The CDR3 reads CASTIFPGLADDTGELFF. The DNA for the CDR3 is TGCGCCAGCACCATATTCCCGGGACTAGCAGATGACACCGGGGAGCTGTTTTTT.

This rearrangement joins TRBV6-6 to TRBJ1-1; 7 nucleotides align to TRBD1. Germline V gives CDR1 MNHNY, CDR2 SVGAGI (reference sequence). This CDR3 contains 14 residues. With V trimmed by 2 bases and J by 5 bases, 5 bases remained unmatched. This CDR3 reads CASSYKAGGTEAFF. CDR3 sequence (DNA): TGTGCCAGCAGTTACAAGGCAGGGGGAACTGAAGCTTTCTTT.

The rearrangement uses TRBV28 and TRBJ1-1, with D perhaps TRBD1 (6 bases). CDR3 length equals 13 residues. Trimming took 7 bases from V and 0 from J, leaving 9 bases between them. The germline gives CDR1 MDHEN, CDR2 SYDVKM. This chain's CDR3 is CASNQGLNTEAFF. The CDR3 region has the DNA TGTGCCAGCAATCAGGGGCTGAACACTGAAGCTTTCTTT.

The rearrangement joins TRBV10-3 to TRBJ2-5, with 8 bases lining up with TRBD2. This CDR3 contains 14 residues. The junction had 5 bases not matched to a gene; V was cut back by 6 bases and J by 2 bases. Germline V gene data show CDR1 as ENHRY and CDR2 as SYGVKD. The CDR3 is CAIRGLAEQETQYF. The CDR3 region has the DNA TGTGCCATCAGAGGACTAGCAGAACAAGAGACCCAGTACTTC.

V usage is TRBV5-1 and J usage is TRBJ2-5; 7 bases match TRBD1. The germline V gene encodes CDR1 SGHRS and CDR2 YFSETQ. The CDR3 spans 14 residues. V shed 0 bases and J 5 bases; nucleotides not matched to a gene: 4. CDR3 in DNA: TGCGCCAGCAGCTTGGTGAGGGGGCGGGAGACCCAGTACTTC. Protein product: CASSLVRGRETQYF.

The chain joins TRBV18 to TRBJ2-2; D call uncertain. The germline V and J ends were trimmed by 2 bases and 3 bases, with 7 bases remaining between them. CDR1 is KGHSH, CDR2 LQKENI, per germline. CDR3 length: 14 residues. The CDR3 spells CASSPGLDTGELFF. DNA of the CDR3: TGTGCCAGCTCACCAGGGCTGGACACCGGGGAGCTGTTTTTT.